Below are 25 T cell receptor beta chains sequenced from a single sample in a study of cytomegalovirus exposure and HLA in healthy donors. Sequencing used immunoSEQ multiplex PCR; TCRdb keeps in-frame clones, though not all of them. The sample yields tens of thousands of clones, roughly 90% seen once. Sequenced: PBMCs. The source is a young woman in good health and CMV-seronegative.

The gene calls are TRBV28 and TRBJ1-3; D is undetermined. V gave up 6 bases and J gave up 1 base, with 16 bases separating them. The CDR3 has 16 residues. The germline gives CDR1 MDHEN, CDR2 SYDVKM. CDR3 sequence: CASRPRSRLSGNTIYF. CDR3 sequence (DNA): TGTGCCAGCAGACCGAGGTCCCGTTTGTCTGGAAACACCATATATTTT.

This rearrangement joins TRBV9 to TRBJ1-6, with D possibly matching TRBD1 (6 bases). Trimming took 1 base from V and 9 from J, leaving 11 bases between them. This CDR3 has 14 residues. Germline CDR1 SGDLS, CDR2 YYNGEE. The CDR3 region has the DNA TGTGCCAGCAGCGTATCCCAGGGGAGTTCACCCCTCCACTTT. Its translation: CASSVSQGSSPLHF.

This CDR3 is CASTPAAAGELFF. The DNA for the CDR3 is TGCGCCAGCACCCCCGCGGCGGCCGGGGAGCTGTTTTTT. The gene calls are TRBV5-1 and TRBJ2-2; D not certain. The V gene's germline CDR1 is SGHRS and CDR2 YFSETQ. V was cut by 6 bases and J by 6 bases, with 12 bases left in between. There are 13 residues in the CDR3.

The chain has TRBV28 and TRBJ1-4, with D perhaps TRBD1 (6 bases). V shed 6 bases and J shed 8 bases, with 16 bases lying between them. Germline lookup yields CDR1 MDHEN and CDR2 SYDVKM. The CDR3 consists of 14 residues. The CDR3 is CASRRWGLREKLFF. The CDR3 DNA sequence: TGTGCCAGCAGGAGATGGGGGCTTAGGGAAAAACTGTTTTTT.

This chain joins TRBV5-5 and TRBJ1-2; tentative D call: TRBD1 (5 bases). V gave up 0 bases and J gave up 3 bases, with 12 bases separating them. The length of the CDR3 is 15 residues. From germline, CDR1 is SGHKS and CDR2 YYEKEE (reference sequence). CDR3 residues: CASSLGGGPYYGYTF. CDR3 DNA: TGTGCCAGCAGCTTGGGCGGGGGTCCTTACTATGGCTACACCTTC. The full variable domain, in which reference TRBV5-5 and TRBJ1-2 provide the parts outside the CDR3, is DAGVTQSPTHLIKTRGQQVTLRCSPISGHKSVSWYQQVLGQGPQFIFQYYEKEERGRGNFPDRFSARQFPNYSSELNVNALLLGDSALYLCASSLGGGPYYGYTFGSGTRLTVV.

The rearrangement links TRBV29-1 to TRBJ1-2, with 9 bases lining up with TRBD1. This CDR3 comprises 12 residues. V gave up 4 bases and J gave up 4 bases; unmatched junction bases: 1. From germline, CDR1 is SQVTM and CDR2 ANQGSEA. The CDR3 spells CSVGDRVYGYTF. The CDR3, as DNA: TGCAGCGTTGGGGACAGGGTCTATGGCTACACCTTC.

The rearrangement links TRBV4-1 to TRBJ2-5, with 14 bases lining up with TRBD2. V shed 4 bases, J shed 4 bases, and the junction held 5 bases outside the gene matches. Germline V gives CDR1 MGHRA, CDR2 YSYEKL. This CDR3 is 16 amino acids long. CDR3: CASSLTSGGAGETQYF. As DNA, the CDR3 is TGCGCCAGCAGCCTGACTAGCGGGGGGGCGGGAGAGACCCAGTACTTC.

This rearrangement joins TRBV5-8 to TRBJ2-3; 14 bases are a match to TRBD2. The CDR3 has 17 residues. The trim removed 4 bases at V and 4 bases at J, leaving 8 bases unmatched. Looked up from germline, CDR1 is SGHTS and CDR2 is YDEGEE. The CDR3 nucleotides are TGTGCCAGCAGCCCGGAAGGGACTAGCGGGAGTGCAGATACGCAGTATTTT. It translates to CASSPEGTSGSADTQYF. Full variable domain (outside the CDR3, taken from reference TRBV5-8 and TRBJ2-3): EAGVTQSPTHLIKTRGQQATLRCSPISGHTSVYWYQQALGLGLQFLLWYDEGEERNRGNFPPRFSGRQFPNYSSELNVNALELEDSALYLCASSPEGTSGSADTQYFGPGTRLTVL.

This chain joins TRBV11-3 and TRBJ2-3, with 7 bases identical to TRBD2. Per the germline V gene, CDR1 is SGHNT and CDR2 is YENEEA. This CDR3 contains 14 residues. Trimming at V came to 1 base and at J to 6 bases, leaving 4 bases not matched to a gene. DNA for the CDR3: TGTGCCAGCAGCTTAGGGGGGGGAGTTGATACGCAGTATTTT. Protein: CASSLGGGVDTQYF. Looking up the rest from reference TRBV11-3 and TRBJ2-3 gives the full variable domain: EAGVVQSPRYKIIEKKQPVAFWCNPISGHNTLYWYLQNLGQGPELLIRYENEEAVDDSQLPKDRFSAERLKGVDSTLKIQPAELGDSAVYLCASSLGGGVDTQYFGPGTRLTVL.

The rearrangement uses TRBV6-4 and TRBJ2-2; TRBD2 aligns across 14 bases. V lost 9 bases and J lost 5; bases outside the gene matches: 8. This CDR3 is built from 16 residues. Per the germline V gene, CDR1 is MRHNA and CDR2 is SNTAGT. CDR3 DNA: TGTGCCAGAGGGGAGACTAGCGGGAGGGGGACCGGGGAGCTGTTTTTT. The encoded protein is CARGETSGRGTGELFF.

The chain couples TRBV2 to TRBJ1-5; 9 bases map to TRBD1. The CDR3 runs 20 residues. The germline CDR1 and CDR2 sequences are SNHLY and FYNNEI. V lost 6 bases to trimming and J lost 2 bases; unmatched junction nucleotides: 20. The CDR3 DNA reads TGTGCCAGCAGCAGAAGCGGTCGGGACAGGGCCAGGTTTGGCAATCAGCCCCAGCATTTT. It encodes CASSRSGRDRARFGNQPQHF.

The table lists this clone with a count of one. The chain combines TRBV5-4 with TRBJ2-5; 10 nucleotides align to TRBD2. This CDR3 has 15 residues. Per germline, CDR1 SGHNT and CDR2 YYREEE (reference sequence). The V segment lost 0 bases and the J segment 3 bases; nucleotides outside the gene matches: 2. CDR3 in DNA: TGTGCCAGCAGCTTGGGACTAGCGGGTGAAGAGACCCAGTACTTC. Translated: CASSLGLAGEETQYF.

J is TRBJ2-5 and V is TRBV19; 7 nucleotides line up with TRBD1. Losses at the gene ends were 10 bases for V and 4 bases for J; bases not matched to a gene: 12. The germline CDR1 and CDR2 sequences are LNHDA and SQIVND (reference sequence). The CDR3 has 14 amino acids. The CDR3 sequence: CATSTGNGGETQYF. The DNA for the CDR3 is TGTGCCACCTCGACAGGGAATGGGGGAGAGACCCAGTACTTC.

This chain uses TRBV5-1 with TRBJ2-3, with no clear D. The CDR3 has 15 residues. Germline CDR1 and CDR2: SGHRS and YFSETQ. Trimming took off 4 bases at V and 1 base at J, with 13 bases between the two ends. CDR3: CASSLLAAGTDTQYF. The CDR3 region has the DNA TGCGCCAGCAGCCTACTCGCTGCTGGCACAGATACGCAGTATTTT.

The V and J genes are TRBV11-2 and TRBJ2-7; D gene ambiguous. This CDR3 spans 13 amino acids. Germline CDR1 reads SGHAT; CDR2 reads FQNNGV. V was pared by 4 bases and J by 3 bases, with 10 bases between. The CDR3 here is CASSSPSGYEQYF. As DNA, the CDR3 is TGTGCCAGCAGCTCCCCCTCCGGCTACGAGCAGTACTTC.

The chain combines TRBV15 with TRBJ1-1; D may be TRBD1 (5 bases). The ends were cut back, 7 bases at V and 3 bases at J, with 12 bases in the middle. The CDR3 sequence is 13 residues long. The germline CDR1 and CDR2 sequences are LNHNV and YYDKDF (reference sequence). The CDR3 region is CATTPGLDTEAFF. In nucleotides, the CDR3 is TGTGCCACCACCCCAGGGTTGGACACTGAAGCTTTCTTT.

This sequence joins TRBV10-3 and TRBJ1-5; no clear D. Germline V gene sequence: CDR1 ENHRY, CDR2 SYGVKD. Trimming cost V 4 bases and J 0 bases, with 13 bases left between them. The CDR3 is 16 residues long. The CDR3 reads CAISGRWSDSNQPQHF. For the CDR3, the DNA is TGTGCCATCAGTGGTCGCTGGAGTGATAGCAATCAGCCCCAGCATTTT.

As concerns this clone: The conserved phenylalanine or tryptophan is not found at the CDR3 terminus, so this likely reflects a read error. The limits of the CDR3 on the DNA are not certain, so only TCRdb's listed CDR3 is given. The J gene is TRBJ2-7, the V gene TRBV6-1; the listed D gene, TRBD1, was not tested against the DNA. CDR1 and CDR2 (germline): MNHNS, SASEGT. With termini counted, the CDR3 has 11 amino acids. This CDR3 is CASSEAWTPYL.

The sample holds one count of this clone. The J gene is TRBJ2-3, the V gene TRBV10-1; D perhaps matches TRBD1 (8 bases). The CDR3 is made up of 15 amino acids. CDR1 is WNHNN and CDR2 is SYGVQD in the germline V gene (reference sequence). Trimming left V 0 bases short and J 4 bases short, with 11 bases between. The CDR3, as DNA: TGCGCCAGCAGTGAGTCAACAGGGGGGGCAGATACGCAGTATTTT. Translated, it gives CASSESTGGADTQYF.

V usage is TRBV19 and J usage is TRBJ2-1; 13 positions agree with TRBD2. V dropped 6 bases and J dropped 5; count of bases not matched to a gene: 4. This CDR3 has 15 amino acids. The germline V gene encodes CDR1 LNHDA and CDR2 SQIVND (reference sequence). This CDR3 is CASRTGTSGNNEQFF. For the CDR3, the DNA is TGTGCCAGTAGGACCGGGACTAGCGGGAACAATGAGCAGTTCTTC. Together with reference TRBV19 and TRBJ2-1, the CDR3 gives the full variable domain: DGGITQSPKYLFRKEGQNVTLSCEQNLNHDAMYWYRQDPGQGLRLIYYSQIVNDFQKGDIAEGYSVSREKKESFPLTVTSAQKNPTAFYLCASRTGTSGNNEQFFGPGTRLTVL.

The rearrangement joins TRBV2 to TRBJ2-7; 9 bases align to TRBD2. CDR1 SNHLY and CDR2 FYNNEI come from the germline V gene. J lost 0 bases, V lost 8 bases, and 5 bases had no gene match. The CDR3 has 14 residues. The CDR3 DNA follows: TGTGCCAGCGAGGGACTAGCCAGCTCCTACGAGCAGTACTTC. It translates to CASEGLASSYEQYF.

The chain has TRBV5-4 and TRBJ2-3, with 9 nucleotides matching TRBD1. This CDR3 comprises 15 residues. Germline assignment: CDR1 SGHNT and CDR2 YYREEE (reference sequence). Losses at the gene ends were 0 bases for V and 6 bases for J; bases not matched to a gene: 5. CDR3 sequence: CASSLDRGLSDTQYF. CDR3 DNA: TGTGCCAGCAGCTTGGACAGGGGGCTATCGGATACGCAGTATTTT.

This chain links TRBV19 with TRBJ2-4; unclear D gene. The CDR3 contains 14 residues. V was cut by 7 bases and J by 4 bases, with 14 bases left in between. Germline assignment: CDR1 LNHDA and CDR2 SQIVND (reference sequence). Here the CDR3 DNA reads TGTGCCAGTACCGGCACCAAGACTAAAAACATTCAGTACTTC. As protein: CASTGTKTKNIQYF.

The J gene is TRBJ1-5, the V gene TRBV2, with a tentative D call TRBD1 (5 bases). The CDR3 totals 15 residues. The ends were cut back, 4 bases at V and 2 bases at J, with 12 bases in the middle. Germline lookup yields CDR1 SNHLY and CDR2 FYNNEI. As DNA, the CDR3 is TGTGCCAGCAGTGGACAGACGGTGGGCAATCAGCCCCAGCATTTT. Amino acid sequence: CASSGQTVGNQPQHF. The variable domain in full, with the rest retrieved from reference TRBV2 and TRBJ1-5, is EPEVTQTPSHQVTQMGQEVILRCVPISNHLYFYWYRQILGQKVEFLVSFYNNEISEKSEIFDDQFSVERPDGSNFTLKIRSTKLEDSAMYFCASSGQTVGNQPQHFGDGTRLSIL.

The chain links TRBV9 to TRBJ2-1; 7 bases map to TRBD2. The CDR3 extends over 16 amino acids. V lost 0 bases and J lost 5; bases outside the gene matches: 8. CDR1 and CDR2 from the germline V gene are SGDLS and YYNGEE. CDR3 protein: CASSVASGASNNEQFF. The CDR3 DNA reads TGTGCCAGCAGCGTAGCGAGCGGGGCCTCAAACAATGAGCAGTTCTTC.